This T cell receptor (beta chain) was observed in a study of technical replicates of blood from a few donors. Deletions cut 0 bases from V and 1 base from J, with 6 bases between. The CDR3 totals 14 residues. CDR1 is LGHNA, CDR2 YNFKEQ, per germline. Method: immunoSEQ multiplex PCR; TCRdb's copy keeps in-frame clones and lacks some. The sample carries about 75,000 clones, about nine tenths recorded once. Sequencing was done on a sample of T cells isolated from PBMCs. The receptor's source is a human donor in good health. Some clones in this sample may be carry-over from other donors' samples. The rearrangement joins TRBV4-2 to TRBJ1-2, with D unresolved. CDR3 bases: TGTGCCAGCAGCCAAGAGGCCCTTAACTATGGCTACACCTTC. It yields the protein CASSQEALNYGYTF.